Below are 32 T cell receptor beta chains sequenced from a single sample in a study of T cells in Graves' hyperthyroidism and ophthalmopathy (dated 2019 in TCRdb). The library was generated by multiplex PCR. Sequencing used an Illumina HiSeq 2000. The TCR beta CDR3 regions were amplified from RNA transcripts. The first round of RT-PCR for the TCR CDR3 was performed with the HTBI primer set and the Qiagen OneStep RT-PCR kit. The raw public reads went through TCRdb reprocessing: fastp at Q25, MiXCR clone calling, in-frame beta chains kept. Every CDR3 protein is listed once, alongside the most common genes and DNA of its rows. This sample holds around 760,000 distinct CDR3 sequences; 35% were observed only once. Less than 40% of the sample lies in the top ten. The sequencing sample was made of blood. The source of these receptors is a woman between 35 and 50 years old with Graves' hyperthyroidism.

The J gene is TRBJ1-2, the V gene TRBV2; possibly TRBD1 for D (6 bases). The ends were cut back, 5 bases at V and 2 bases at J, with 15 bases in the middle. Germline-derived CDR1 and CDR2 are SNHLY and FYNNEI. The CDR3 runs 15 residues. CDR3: CASSLGRGRNYGYTF. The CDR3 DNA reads TGTGCCAGCAGTTTAGGCAGGGGAAGAAACTATGGCTACACCTTC.

The CDR3 coding sequence is TGTGCCAGCAGACACGAGTCCGGCTCTGGAAACACCATATATTTT. This encodes CASRHESGSGNTIYF. The rearrangement uses TRBV6-5 and TRBJ1-3; D gene unclear. The V and J ends lost 6 bases and 0 bases respectively, with 12 bases between them. The CDR3 covers 15 residues. The germline V gene encodes CDR1 MNHEY and CDR2 SVGAGI.

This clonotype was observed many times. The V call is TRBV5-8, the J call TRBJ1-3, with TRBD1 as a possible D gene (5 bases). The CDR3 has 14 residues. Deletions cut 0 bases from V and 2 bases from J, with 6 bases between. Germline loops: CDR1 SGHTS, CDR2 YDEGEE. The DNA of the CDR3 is TGTGCCAGCAGCTTGGTAGGGGCTGGAAACACCATATATTTT. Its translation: CASSLVGAGNTIYF.

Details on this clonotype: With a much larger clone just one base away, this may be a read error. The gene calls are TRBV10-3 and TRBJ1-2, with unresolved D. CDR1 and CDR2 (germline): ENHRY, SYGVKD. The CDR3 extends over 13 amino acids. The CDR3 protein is CAVSEGRSYGYTF. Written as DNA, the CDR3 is TGTGCCGTCAGTGAAGGCAGGTCCTATGGCTACACCTTC.

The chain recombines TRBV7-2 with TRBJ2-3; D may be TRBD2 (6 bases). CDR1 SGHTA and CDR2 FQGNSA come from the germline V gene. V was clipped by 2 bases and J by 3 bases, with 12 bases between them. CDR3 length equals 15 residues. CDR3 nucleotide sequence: TGTGCCAGCAGCTTATGGGGCGGGGAGACAGATACGCAGTATTTT. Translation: CASSLWGGETDTQYF.

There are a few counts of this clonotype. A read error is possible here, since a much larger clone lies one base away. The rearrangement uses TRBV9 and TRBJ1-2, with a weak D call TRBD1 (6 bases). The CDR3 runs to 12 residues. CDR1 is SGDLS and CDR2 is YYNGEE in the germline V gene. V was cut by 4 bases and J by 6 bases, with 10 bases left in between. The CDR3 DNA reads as TGTGCCAGCAGCCGAGGGGGAGATGGCTACACCTTC. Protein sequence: CASSRGGDGYTF.

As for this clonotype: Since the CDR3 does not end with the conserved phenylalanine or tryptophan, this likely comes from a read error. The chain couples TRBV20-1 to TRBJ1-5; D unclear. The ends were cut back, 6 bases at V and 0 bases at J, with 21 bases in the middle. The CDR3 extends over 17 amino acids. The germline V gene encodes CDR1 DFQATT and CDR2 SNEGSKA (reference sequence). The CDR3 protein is CSAVNFRRGYSNQPQHS. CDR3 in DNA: TGCAGTGCCGTAAATTTTCGACGGGGTTATAGCAATCAGCCCCAGCATTCT.

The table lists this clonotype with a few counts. The CDR3 sequence: CATSRWTEPPDTQYF. CDR3 DNA sequence: TGTGCCACCAGCAGATGGACAGAGCCCCCAGATACGCAGTATTTT. The V and J genes are TRBV15 and TRBJ2-3; D is possibly TRBD1 (6 bases). The CDR3 is 15 residues long. The germline V and J ends were trimmed by 2 bases and 4 bases, with 13 bases remaining between them. CDR1 is LNHNV and CDR2 is YYDKDF in the germline V gene (reference sequence).

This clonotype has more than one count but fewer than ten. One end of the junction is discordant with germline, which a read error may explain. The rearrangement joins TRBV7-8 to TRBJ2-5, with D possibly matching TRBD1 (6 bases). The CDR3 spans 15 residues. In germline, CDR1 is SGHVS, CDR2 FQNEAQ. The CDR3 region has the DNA TGTGCCAGCACCCCGCCGGGACAAACTCAAGGGACCCAGTACTTC. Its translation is CASTPPGQTQGTQYF.

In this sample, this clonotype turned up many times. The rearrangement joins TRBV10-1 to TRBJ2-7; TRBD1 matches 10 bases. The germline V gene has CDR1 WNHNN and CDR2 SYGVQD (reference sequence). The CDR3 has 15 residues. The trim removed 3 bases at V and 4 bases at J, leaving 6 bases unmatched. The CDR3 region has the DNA TGCGCCAGCAGTGATGGGACAGGGGTCTCTTACGAGCAGTACTTC. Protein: CASSDGTGVSYEQYF.

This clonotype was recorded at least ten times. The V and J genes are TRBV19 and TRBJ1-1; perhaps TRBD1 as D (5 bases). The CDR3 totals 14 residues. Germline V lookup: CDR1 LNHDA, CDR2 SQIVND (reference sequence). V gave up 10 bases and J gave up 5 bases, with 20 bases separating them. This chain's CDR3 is CATTLSGTATEAFF. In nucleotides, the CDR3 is TGTGCCACGACCCTGTCCGGGACGGCTACTGAAGCTTTCTTT.

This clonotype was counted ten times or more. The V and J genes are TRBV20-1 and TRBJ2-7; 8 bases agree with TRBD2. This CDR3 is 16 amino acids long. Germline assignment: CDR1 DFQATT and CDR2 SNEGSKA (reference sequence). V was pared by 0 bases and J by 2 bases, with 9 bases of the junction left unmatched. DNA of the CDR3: TGCAGTGCTAGAGATAGCGGGGCAGGGACGCCCTACGAGCAGTACTTC. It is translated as CSARDSGAGTPYEQYF.

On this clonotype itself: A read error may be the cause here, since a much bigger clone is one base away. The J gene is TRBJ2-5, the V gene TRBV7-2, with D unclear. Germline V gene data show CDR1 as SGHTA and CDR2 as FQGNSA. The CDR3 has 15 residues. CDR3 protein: CASSLHLPGQGTQYF. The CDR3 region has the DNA TGTGCCAGCAGCTTACATTTGCCCGGCCAAGGGACCCAGTACTTC.

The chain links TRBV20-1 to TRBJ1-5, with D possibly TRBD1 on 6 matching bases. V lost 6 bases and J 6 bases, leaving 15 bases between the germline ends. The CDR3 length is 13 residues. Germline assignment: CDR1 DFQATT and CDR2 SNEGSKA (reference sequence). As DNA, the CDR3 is TGCAGTGCCCAGGGGTCGGGCCTTCAGCCCCAGCATTTT. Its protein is CSAQGSGLQPQHF.

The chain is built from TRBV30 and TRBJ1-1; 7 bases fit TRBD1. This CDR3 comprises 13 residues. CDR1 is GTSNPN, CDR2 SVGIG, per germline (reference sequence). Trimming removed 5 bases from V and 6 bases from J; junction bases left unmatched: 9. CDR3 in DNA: TGTGCCTGGGTGACACAGGGGATGGCTGAAGCTTTCTTT. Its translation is CAWVTQGMAEAFF.

CDR3 nucleotide sequence: TGCGCCAGCAGCGGGGCAGGGTTAGATTCACCCCTCCACTTT. This sequence encodes CASSGAGLDSPLHF. The genes are TRBV10-2 and TRBJ1-6; D is possibly TRBD1 (5 bases). CDR1 and CDR2 from the germline V gene are WSHSY and SAAADI. CDR3 length equals 14 residues. V lost 6 bases to trimming and J lost 8 bases, with 14 bases between them.

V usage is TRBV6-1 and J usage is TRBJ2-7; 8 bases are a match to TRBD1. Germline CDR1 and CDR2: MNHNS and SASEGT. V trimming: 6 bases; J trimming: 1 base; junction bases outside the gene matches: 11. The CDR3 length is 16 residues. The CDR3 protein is CASSQTVWDRSYEQYF. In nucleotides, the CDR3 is TGTGCCAGCAGCCAAACGGTGTGGGACAGGTCCTACGAGCAGTACTTC.

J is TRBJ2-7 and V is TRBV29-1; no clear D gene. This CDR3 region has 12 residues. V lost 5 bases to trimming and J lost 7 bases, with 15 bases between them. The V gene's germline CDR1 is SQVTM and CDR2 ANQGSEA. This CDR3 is CSVTRVGSEQYF. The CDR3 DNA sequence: TGCAGCGTTACCCGCGTGGGAAGTGAGCAGTACTTC.

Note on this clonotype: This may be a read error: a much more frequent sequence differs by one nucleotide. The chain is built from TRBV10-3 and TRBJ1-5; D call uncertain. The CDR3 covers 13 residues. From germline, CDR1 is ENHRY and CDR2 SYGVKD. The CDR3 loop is CAIGESRFEPQHF. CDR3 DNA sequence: TGTGCCATCGGTGAGTCGAGATTTGAGCCCCAGCATTTT.

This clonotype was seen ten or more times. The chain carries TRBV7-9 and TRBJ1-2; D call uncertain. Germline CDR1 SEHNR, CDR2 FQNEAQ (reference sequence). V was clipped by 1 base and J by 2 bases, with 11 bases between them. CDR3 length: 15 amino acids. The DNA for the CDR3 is TGTGCCAGCAGCTTAGAGGTTTCGGGGAACTATGGCTACACCTTC. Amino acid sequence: CASSLEVSGNYGYTF.

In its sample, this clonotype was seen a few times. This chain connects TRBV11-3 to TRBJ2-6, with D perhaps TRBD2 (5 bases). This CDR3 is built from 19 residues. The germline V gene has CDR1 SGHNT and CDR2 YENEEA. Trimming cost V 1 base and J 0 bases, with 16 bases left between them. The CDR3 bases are TGTGCCAGCAGCTTAGGAGGGTGGCGGACTTCCTCTGGGGCCAACGTCCTGACTTTC. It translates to CASSLGGWRTSSGANVLTF.

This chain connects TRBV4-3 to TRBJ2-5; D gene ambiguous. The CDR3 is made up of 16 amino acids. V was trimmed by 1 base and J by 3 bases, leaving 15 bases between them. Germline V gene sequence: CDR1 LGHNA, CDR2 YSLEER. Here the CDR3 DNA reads TGCGCCAGCAGCCAAGTTGGCCGTTGGCTTAAAGAGACCCAGTACTTC. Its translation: CASSQVGRWLKETQYF.

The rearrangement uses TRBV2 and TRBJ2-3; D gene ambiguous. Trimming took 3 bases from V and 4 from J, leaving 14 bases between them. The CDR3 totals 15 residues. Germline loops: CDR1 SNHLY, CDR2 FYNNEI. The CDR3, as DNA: TGTGCCAGCAGTGACAGTCGAACCTCGGCAGATACGCAGTATTTT. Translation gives CASSDSRTSADTQYF.

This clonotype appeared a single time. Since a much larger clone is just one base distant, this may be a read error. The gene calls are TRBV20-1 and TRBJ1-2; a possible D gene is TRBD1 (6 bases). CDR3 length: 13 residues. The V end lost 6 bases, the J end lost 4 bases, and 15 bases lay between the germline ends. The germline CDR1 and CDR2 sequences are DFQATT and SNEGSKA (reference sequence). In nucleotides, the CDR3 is TGCAGTGCGGGGGCCGCGACTGGCTATGGCTACACCTTC. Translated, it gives CSAGAATGYGYTF.

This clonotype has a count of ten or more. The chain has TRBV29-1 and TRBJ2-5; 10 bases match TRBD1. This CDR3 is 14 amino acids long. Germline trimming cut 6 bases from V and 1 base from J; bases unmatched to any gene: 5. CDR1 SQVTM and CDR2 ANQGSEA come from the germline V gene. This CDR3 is CSVDRDRGQETQYF. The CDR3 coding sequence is TGCAGCGTGGACCGGGACAGGGGCCAAGAGACCCAGTACTTC.

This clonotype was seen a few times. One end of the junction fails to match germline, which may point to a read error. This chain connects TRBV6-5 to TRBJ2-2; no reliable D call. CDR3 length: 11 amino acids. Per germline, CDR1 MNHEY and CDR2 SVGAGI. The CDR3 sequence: CAISDHGELFF. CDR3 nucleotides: TGTGCCATCAGTGATCACGGGGAGCTGTTTTTT.

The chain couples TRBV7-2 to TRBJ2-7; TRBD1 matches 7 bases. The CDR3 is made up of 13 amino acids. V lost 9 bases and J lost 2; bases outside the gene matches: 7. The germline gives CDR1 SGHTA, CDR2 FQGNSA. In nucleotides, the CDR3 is TGTGCCAGTAGAGGGGGCAGCGCCTACGAGCAGTACTTC. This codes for CASRGGSAYEQYF.

DNA for the CDR3: TGTGCTAGAGTCTTCGGCCTGGCCTATGGCTACACCTTC. This sequence encodes CARVFGLAYGYTF. The rearrangement joins TRBV25-1 to TRBJ1-2; D gene ambiguous. The CDR3 has 13 amino acids. CDR1 and CDR2 from the germline V gene are MGHDK and SYGVNS.

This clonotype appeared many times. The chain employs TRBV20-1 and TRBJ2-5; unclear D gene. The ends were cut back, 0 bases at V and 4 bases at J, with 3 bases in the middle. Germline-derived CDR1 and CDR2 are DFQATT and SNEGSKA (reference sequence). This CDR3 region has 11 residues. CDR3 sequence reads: CSARDIETQYF. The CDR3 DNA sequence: TGCAGTGCTAGAGATATAGAGACCCAGTACTTC.

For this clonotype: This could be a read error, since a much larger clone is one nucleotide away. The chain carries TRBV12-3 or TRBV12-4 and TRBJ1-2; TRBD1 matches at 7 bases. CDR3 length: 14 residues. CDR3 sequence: CVSTNTGVLAGYTF. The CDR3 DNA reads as TGTGTCAGCACAAACACAGGGGTCCTGGCTGGCTACACCTTC.

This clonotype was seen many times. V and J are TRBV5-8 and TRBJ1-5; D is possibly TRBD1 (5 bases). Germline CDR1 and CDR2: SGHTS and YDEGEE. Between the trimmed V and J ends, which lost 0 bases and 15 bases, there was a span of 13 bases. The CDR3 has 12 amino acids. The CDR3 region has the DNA TGTGCCAGCAGCTTGGAAGGGGTAGCGTGGCATTTT. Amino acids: CASSLEGVAWHF.

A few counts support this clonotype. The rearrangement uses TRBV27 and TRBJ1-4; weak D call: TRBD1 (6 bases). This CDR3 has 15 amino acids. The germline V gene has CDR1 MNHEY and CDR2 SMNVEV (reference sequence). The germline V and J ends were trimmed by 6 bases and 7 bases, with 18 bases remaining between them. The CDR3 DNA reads TGTGCCAGCAGGGCCGGGGGGGCAGTAGGTGAAAAACTGTTTTTT. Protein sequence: CASRAGGAVGEKLFF.